This TCR beta chain originates from a study of shared clonotypes between healthy human individuals. This table comes from immunoSEQ multiplex PCR, and its TCRdb copy is limited to in-frame clones, with some not included. The sample comprises about 2 million clones, roughly 94% of which are singletons, and approximately 1% rests with the top ten. V lost 0 bases and J 0 bases, leaving 6 bases between the germline ends. The CDR3 loop spans 15 amino acids. In germline, CDR1 is SGHNT, CDR2 YYREEE (reference sequence). Study-wide findings and caveats: The study generally estimated greater richness for naive than memory subsets. Relative to clonotypes present in all four donors, those not shared had lower generation probabilities. Depth of sequencing was expected to influence donor clonotype sharing.

For this clone: Its antigen is not known.

The naive CD8 subset, CD45RO-negative cells positively selected for CCR7, excluded terminally differentiated effector memory CD45RA+ cells. The chain recombines TRBV5-4 with TRBJ2-2; D not certain. The source material was naive CD8+ T cells sorted from blood. This receptor was taken from a man between 18 and 29 years old in good health. The CDR3 sequence: CASSLGASNTGELFF. As DNA, the CDR3 is TGTGCCAGCAGCTTGGGGGCCTCGAACACCGGGGAGCTGTTTTTT.